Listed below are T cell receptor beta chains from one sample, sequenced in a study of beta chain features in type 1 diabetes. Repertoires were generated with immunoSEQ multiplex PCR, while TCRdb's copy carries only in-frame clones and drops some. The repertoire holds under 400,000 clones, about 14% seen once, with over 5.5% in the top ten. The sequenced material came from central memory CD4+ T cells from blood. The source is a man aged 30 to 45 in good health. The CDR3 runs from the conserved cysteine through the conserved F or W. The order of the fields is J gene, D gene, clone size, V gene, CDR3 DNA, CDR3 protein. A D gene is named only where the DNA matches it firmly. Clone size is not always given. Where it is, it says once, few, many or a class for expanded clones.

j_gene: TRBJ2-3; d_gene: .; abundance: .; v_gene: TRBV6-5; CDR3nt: TGTGCCAGCAGTTACTCGATTGCAGGGACGCAGTATTTT; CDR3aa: CASSYSIAGTQYF
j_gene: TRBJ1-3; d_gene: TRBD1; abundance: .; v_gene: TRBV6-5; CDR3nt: TGTGCCAGCAGTAAGGGACAGGGGGCTGGAAACACCATATATTTT; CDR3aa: CASSKGQGAGNTIYF
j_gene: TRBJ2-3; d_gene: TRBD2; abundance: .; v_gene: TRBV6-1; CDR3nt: TGTGCCAGCAGTTTAGCGGGAAGAGCATACGTGAAGTATTTT; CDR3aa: CASSLAGRAYVKYF
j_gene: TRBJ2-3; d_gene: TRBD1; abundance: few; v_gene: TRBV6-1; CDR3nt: TGTGCCAGCGGGGGACAGGGGAGCACAGATACGCAGTATTTT; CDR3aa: CASGGQGSTDTQYF
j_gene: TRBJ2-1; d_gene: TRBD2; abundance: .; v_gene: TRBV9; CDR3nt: TGTGCCAGCAGCGCACCGGGACTAGCGCTGAATGGGGAGCAGTTCTTC; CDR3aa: CASSAPGLALNGEQFF
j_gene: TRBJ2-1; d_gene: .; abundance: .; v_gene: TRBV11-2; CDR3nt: TGTGCCAGCAGCTTAGCTGGGGTAGGAGATCGTGAGCAGTTCTTC; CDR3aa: CASSLAGVGDREQFF
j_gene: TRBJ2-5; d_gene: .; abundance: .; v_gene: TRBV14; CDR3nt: TGTGCCAGCAGCGCAGGGGAGACCCAGTACTTC; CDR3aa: CASSAGETQYF
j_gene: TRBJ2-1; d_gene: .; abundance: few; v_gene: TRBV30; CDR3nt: TGTGCCTGGAGGGTAAACCAACGGCCGTTCTTC; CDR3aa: CAWRVNQRPFF
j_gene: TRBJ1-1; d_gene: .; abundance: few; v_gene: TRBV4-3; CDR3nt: TGCGCCAGCAGCCAAGAAGGAGGGAACACTGAAGCTTTCTTT; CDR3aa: CASSQEGGNTEAFF
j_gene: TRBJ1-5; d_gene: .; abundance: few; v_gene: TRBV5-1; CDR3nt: TGCGCCAGCAGCTTGGTGTCAGGCAATCAGCCCCAGCATTTT; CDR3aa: CASSLVSGNQPQHF
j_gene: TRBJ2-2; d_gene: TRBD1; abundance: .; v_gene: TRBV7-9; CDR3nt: TGTGCCAGCAGCACGCGGGACAGGGGGGAGCTGTTTTTT; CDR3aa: CASSTRDRGELFF
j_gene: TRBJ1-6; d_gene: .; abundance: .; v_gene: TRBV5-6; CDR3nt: TGTGCCAGCAGCTTGGGGGGGTGGTCTAGTAATTCACCCCTCCACTTT; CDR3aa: CASSLGGWSSNSPLHF
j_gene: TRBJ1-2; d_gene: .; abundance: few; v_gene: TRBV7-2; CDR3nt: TGTGCCAGCACAGTATCAACAGGAGGCTATGGCTACACCTTC; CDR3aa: CASTVSTGGYGYTF
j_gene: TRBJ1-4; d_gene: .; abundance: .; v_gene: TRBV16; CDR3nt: TGTGCCAGCGGGGGCGCACCATATGAAAAACTGTTTTTT; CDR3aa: CASGGAPYEKLFF
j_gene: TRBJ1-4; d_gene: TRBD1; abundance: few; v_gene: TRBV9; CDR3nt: TGTGCCAGCAGCGGATCGACAGGGGTGGTTGAAAAACTGTTTTTT; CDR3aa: CASSGSTGVVEKLFF
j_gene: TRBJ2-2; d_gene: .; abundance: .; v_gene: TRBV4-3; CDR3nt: TGCGCCAGCAGCCAAGATGCAGGGTTTTCCGGGGAGCTGTTTTTT; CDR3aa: CASSQDAGFSGELFF
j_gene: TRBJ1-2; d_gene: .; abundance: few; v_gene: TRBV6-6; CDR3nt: TGTGCCAGCAGTTCCGCGACAGTCGTGGACTATGGCTACACCTTC; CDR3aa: CASSSATVVDYGYTF
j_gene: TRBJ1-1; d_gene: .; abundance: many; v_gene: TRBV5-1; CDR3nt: TGCGCCAGCAGCTTGTTTGGCGTGAACACTGAAGCTTTCTTT; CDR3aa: CASSLFGVNTEAFF
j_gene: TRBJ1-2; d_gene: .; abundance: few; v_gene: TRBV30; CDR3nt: TGTGCCTCCTTCGAACAGGGACCTACCTATGGCTACACCTTC; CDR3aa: CASFEQGPTYGYTF
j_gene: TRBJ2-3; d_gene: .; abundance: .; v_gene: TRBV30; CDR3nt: TGTGCCTGGAGTGTAACGGGGACAGATACGCAGTATTTT; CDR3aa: CAWSVTGTDTQYF
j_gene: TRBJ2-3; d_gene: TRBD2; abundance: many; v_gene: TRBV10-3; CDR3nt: TGTGCCAGCTTAGGAGGTAGCGGGGGGTTCACAGATACGCAGTATTTT; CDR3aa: CASLGGSGGFTDTQYF
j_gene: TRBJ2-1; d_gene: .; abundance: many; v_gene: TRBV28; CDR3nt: TGTGCCAGCAAGAATAACAATGAGCCGCAGTTCTTC; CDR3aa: CASKNNNEPQFF
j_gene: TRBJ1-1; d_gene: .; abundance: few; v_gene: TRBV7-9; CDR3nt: TGTGCCAGCAGCTTTCCGACAGGAAACATGAACACTGAAGCTTTCTTT; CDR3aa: CASSFPTGNMNTEAFF
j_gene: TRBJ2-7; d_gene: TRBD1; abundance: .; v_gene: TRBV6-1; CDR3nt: TGTGCCAGCAGGTTCGGGACAGGGGCTGATGAGCAGTACTTC; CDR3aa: CASRFGTGADEQYF
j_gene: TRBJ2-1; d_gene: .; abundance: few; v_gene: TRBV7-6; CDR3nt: TGTGCCAGCAGCTCCTCGGATCGTCGGTTCTTC; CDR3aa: CASSSSDRRFF
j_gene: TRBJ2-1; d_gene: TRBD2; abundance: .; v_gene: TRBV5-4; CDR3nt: TGTGCCAGCAGCAGGACTAGCGGGAGTATCTACAATGAGCAGTTCTTC; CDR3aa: CASSRTSGSIYNEQFF
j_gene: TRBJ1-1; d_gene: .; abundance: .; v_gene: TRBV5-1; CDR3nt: TGCGCCAGCAGCTTGGACCAGACGAACACTGAAGCTTTCTTT; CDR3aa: CASSLDQTNTEAFF
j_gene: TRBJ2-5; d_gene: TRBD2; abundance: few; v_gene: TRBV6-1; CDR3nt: TGTGCCAGCAGTGGATATAGCGGGAGGCCAGAAGAGACCCAGTACTTC; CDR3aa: CASSGYSGRPEETQYF
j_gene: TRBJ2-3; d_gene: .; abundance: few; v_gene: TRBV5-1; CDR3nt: TGCGCCAGCAGCTCAGATACAGGGACAGATACGCAGTATTTT; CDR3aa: CASSSDTGTDTQYF
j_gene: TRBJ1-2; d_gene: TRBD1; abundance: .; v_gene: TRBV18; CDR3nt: TGTGCCAGCTCACTACAGGGGGGGAGCTATGGCTACACCTTC; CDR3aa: CASSLQGGSYGYTF
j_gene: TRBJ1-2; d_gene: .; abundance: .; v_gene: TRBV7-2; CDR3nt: TGTGCCAGCAGCCTCGGATACGTAGTGCATGGCTACACCTTC; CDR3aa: CASSLGYVVHGYTF
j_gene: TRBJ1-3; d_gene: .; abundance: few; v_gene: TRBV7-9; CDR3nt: TGTGCCAGCAGCTTAGTGGCCGGCCTTGGAAACACCATATATTTT; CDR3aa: CASSLVAGLGNTIYF
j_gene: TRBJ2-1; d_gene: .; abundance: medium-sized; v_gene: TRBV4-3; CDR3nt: TGCGCCAGCAGCCACGGAGCTGTCAATGAGCAGTTCTTC; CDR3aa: CASSHGAVNEQFF
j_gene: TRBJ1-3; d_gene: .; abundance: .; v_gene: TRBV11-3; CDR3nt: TGTGCCAGCAGCTTACTGCGGGATTCCTCTGGAAACACCATATATTTT; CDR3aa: CASSLLRDSSGNTIYF
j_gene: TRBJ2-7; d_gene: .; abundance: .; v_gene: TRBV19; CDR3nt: TGTGCCAGTAGTATCGGGTACGAGCAGTACTTC; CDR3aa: CASSIGYEQYF
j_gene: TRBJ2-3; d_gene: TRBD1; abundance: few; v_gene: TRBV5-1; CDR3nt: TGCGCCAGCAGCCCGGGACAGGGTGGGGATACGCAGTATTTT; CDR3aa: CASSPGQGGDTQYF
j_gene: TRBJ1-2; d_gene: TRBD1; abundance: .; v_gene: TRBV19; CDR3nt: TGTGCCACGAGACAGGGGGGGGACTATGGCTACACCTTC; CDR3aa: CATRQGGDYGYTF
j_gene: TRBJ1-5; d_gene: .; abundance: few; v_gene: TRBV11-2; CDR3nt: TGTGCCAGCAGCCTAACCGAGGGTCAGCCCCAGCATTTT; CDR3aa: CASSLTEGQPQHF
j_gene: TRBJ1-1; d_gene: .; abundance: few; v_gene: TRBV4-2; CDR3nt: TGTGCCAGCAGCCAAGATTTATGGAACACTGAAGCTTTCTTT; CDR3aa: CASSQDLWNTEAFF
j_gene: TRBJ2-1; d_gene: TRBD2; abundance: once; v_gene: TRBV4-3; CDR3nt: TGCGCCAGCAGCCAAGATCTGGGCGGGGGGGTATACAATGAGCAGTTCTTC; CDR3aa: CASSQDLGGGVYNEQFF
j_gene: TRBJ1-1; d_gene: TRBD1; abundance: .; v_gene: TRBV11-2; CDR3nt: TGTGCCAGCAGCTCACAGGGGAAATCCGCTTTCTTT; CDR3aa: CASSSQGKSAFF
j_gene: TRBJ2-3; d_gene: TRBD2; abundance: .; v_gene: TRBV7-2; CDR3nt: TGTGCCAGCATCCCGGGACTAGCGGGGGGCACAGATACGCAGTATTTT; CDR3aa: CASIPGLAGGTDTQYF
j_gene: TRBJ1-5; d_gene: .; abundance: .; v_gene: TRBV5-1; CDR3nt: TGCGCCAGCAGCTTGGGAGTACAGTCTGACAATCAGCCCCAGCATTTT; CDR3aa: CASSLGVQSDNQPQHF
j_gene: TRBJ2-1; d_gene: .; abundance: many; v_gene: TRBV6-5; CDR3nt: TGTGCCAGCAGTTATTCAGACAGGAACAATGAGCAGTTCTTC; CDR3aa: CASSYSDRNNEQFF
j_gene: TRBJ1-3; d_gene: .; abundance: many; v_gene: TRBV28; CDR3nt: TGTGCCAGCAGTTCCCCCCACTCTGGAAACACCATATATTTT; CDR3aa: CASSSPHSGNTIYF
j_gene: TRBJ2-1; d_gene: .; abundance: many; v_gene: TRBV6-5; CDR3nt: TGTGCCAGCAGTCCGACCAGTAAAGACGCGTATGAGCAGTTCTTC; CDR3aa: CASSPTSKDAYEQFF
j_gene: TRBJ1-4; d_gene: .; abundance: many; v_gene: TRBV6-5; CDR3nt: TGTGCCAGCAGTTATGGGCGGTCACGGCTAAATGAAAAACTGTTTTTT; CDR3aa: CASSYGRSRLNEKLFF
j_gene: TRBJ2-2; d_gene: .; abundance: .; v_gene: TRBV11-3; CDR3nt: TGTGCCAGCAGCCATATGGGGGACACCGGGGAGCTGTTTTTT; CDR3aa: CASSHMGDTGELFF
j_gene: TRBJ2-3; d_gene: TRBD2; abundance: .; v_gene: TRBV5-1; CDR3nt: TGCGCCAGCAGCCTTAGCGGGAGTAACGCAGATACGCAGTATTTT; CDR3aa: CASSLSGSNADTQYF
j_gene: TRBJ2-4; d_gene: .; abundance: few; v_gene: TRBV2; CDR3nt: TGTGCCAGCAGTGCGCGAGGTATAGCCAAAAACATTCAGTACTTC; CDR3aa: CASSARGIAKNIQYF
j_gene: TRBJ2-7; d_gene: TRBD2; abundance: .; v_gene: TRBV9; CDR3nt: TGTGCCAGCAGCGTAGCTAAGCGGGGAAGCTCCTACGAGCAGTACTTC; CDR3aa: CASSVAKRGSSYEQYF
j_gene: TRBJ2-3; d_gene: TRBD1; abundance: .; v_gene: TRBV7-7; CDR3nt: TGTGCCAGCAGTGCAGGACAGGGATTCGGCACAGATACGCAGTATTTT; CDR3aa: CASSAGQGFGTDTQYF
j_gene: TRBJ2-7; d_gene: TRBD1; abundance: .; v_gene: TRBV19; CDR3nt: TGTGCCAGTAGTTTCATGTTCGGGACAGGGACCTACGAGCAGTACTTC; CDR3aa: CASSFMFGTGTYEQYF
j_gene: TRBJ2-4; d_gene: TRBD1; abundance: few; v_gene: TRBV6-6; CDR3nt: TGTGCCAGCAGTGACGGACAGGGTAGCATTCAGTACTTC; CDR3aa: CASSDGQGSIQYF
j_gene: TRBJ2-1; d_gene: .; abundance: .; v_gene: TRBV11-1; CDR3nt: TGTGCCAGCAGCCCTATTCGCGATGAGCAGTTCTTC; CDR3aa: CASSPIRDEQFF
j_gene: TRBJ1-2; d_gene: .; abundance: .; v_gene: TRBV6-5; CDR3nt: TGTGCCAGCAGTTACGGGGAGAGGGTCTATGGCTACACCTTC; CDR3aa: CASSYGERVYGYTF
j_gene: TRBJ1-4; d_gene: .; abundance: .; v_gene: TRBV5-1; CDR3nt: TGCGCCAGCAGCTTGAGAGGTGGGACGGGAACTAATGAAAAACTGTTTTTT; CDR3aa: CASSLRGGTGTNEKLFF
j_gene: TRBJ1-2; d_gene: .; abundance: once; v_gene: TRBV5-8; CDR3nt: TGTGCCAGCAGCCCCCGGAACTTCTATGGCTACACCTTC; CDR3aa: CASSPRNFYGYTF
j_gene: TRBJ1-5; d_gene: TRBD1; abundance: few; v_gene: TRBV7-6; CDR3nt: TGTGCCATCCTAGGACAGGGAATTCGGCCCCAGCATTTT; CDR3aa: CAILGQGIRPQHF
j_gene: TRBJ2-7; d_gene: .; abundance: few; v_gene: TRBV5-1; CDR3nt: TGCGCCAGCAGCTTGACGGGGATCTACGAGCAGTACTTC; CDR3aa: CASSLTGIYEQYF